These 20 T cell receptor beta chains originate from one sample sequenced in a study of T cells in Graves' hyperthyroidism and ophthalmopathy. RNA transcripts gave rise to amplified TCR beta CDR3 regions. The primer set for the first-round RT-PCR of the TCR CDR3 was HTBI. TCRdb recomputed calls from the multiplex PCR reads with MiXCR, one row per CDR3 protein. Of 350,000 or so distinct CDR3 sequences in the sample, 15% to 20% were seen once. Material for sequencing was blood. These receptors came from a woman aged 40 to 50 with Graves' ophthalmopathy.

This clonotype was seen at least ten times. The rearrangement joins TRBV28 to TRBJ2-5, with 8 bases identical to TRBD1. The CDR3 is made up of 15 amino acids. The ends lost 3 bases at V and 5 bases at J; junction bases unmatched: 8. CDR1 and CDR2 (germline): MDHEN, SYDVKM. The CDR3 loop reads CASSFRTGYRETQYF. CDR3 DNA sequence: TGTGCCAGCAGTTTTCGGACAGGGTACAGGGAGACCCAGTACTTC.

This clonotype was observed many times. This chain connects TRBV18 to TRBJ2-6; tentatively, D is TRBD2 (5 bases). This CDR3 has 16 residues. Looked up from germline, CDR1 is KGHSH and CDR2 is LQKENI. Trimming cost V 1 base and J 2 bases, with 9 bases left between them. CDR3 coding DNA: TGTGCCAGCTCACCACTCGACGGGGCTGGGGCCAACGTCCTGACTTTC. Translating gives CASSPLDGAGANVLTF.

This clonotype has a count of ten or more. V usage is TRBV5-1 and J usage is TRBJ2-7; 12 bases align to TRBD2. The CDR3 contains 18 residues. J lost 1 base, V lost 1 base, and 9 bases had no gene match. Germline V gene data show CDR1 as SGHRS and CDR2 as YFSETQ. CDR3 bases: TGCGCCAGCAGCTTGTACCTAGCGGGAGGGTTTACATCCTACGAGCAGTACTTC. This encodes CASSLYLAGGFTSYEQYF.

As to this clonotype: Compared with germline, one end of the junction differs, possibly owing to a read error. The genes are TRBV6-1 and TRBJ1-5; D not certain. The CDR3 loop spans 15 amino acids. Per the germline V gene, CDR1 is MNHNS and CDR2 is SASEGT. DNA for the CDR3: TGTGCCAGCAATCTCCAAGACCCTAGCAGTCAGCCCCAGCATTTT. Protein sequence: CASNLQDPSSQPQHF.

This clonotype was detected only a few times. The conserved phenylalanine or tryptophan normally closing the CDR3 is absent here, so this likely arose from a read error. This chain connects TRBV27 to TRBJ2-7, with TRBD1 matching over 10 bases. Germline V gene sequence: CDR1 MNHEY, CDR2 SMNVEV (reference sequence). This CDR3 has 16 amino acids. Germline trimming cut 3 bases from V and 3 bases from J; bases unmatched to any gene: 8. The CDR3 sequence is CASSFSPGQGIYEQYL. As DNA, the CDR3 is TGTGCCAGCAGTTTCAGCCCGGGACAGGGGATCTACGAGCAGTACCTC.

In its sample, this clonotype was seen a few times. The chain is built from TRBV9 and TRBJ2-2; 9 positions match TRBD2. The CDR3 consists of 17 residues. CDR1 SGDLS and CDR2 YYNGEE come from the germline V gene. The junction had 4 bases not matched to a gene; V was cut back by 0 bases and J by 1 base. The CDR3, as DNA: TGTGCCAGCAGCGTAGGTCTAGCGGGATTGAACACCGGGGAGCTGTTTTTT. This sequence encodes CASSVGLAGLNTGELFF. Drawing the rest from reference TRBV9 and TRBJ2-2, the complete variable domain is DSGVTQTPKHLITATGQRVTLRCSPRSGDLSVYWYQQSLDQGLQFLIQYYNGEERAKGNILERFSAQQFPDLHSELNLSSLELGDSALYFCASSVGLAGLNTGELFFGEGSRLTVL.

The gene calls are TRBV20-1 and TRBJ2-2; 9 bases fit TRBD2. Looked up from germline, CDR1 is DFQATT and CDR2 is SNEGSKA (reference sequence). CDR3 length: 16 residues. J lost 4 bases, V lost 6 bases, and 12 bases had no gene match. DNA of the CDR3: TGCAGTGCACCCGGGGGTAGCGGGAGAGGCACCGGGGAGCTGTTTTTT. This translates into CSAPGGSGRGTGELFF.

There are many counts of this clonotype. This rearrangement joins TRBV7-9 to TRBJ2-2; D is unclear. CDR1 is SEHNR and CDR2 is FQNEAQ in the germline V gene (reference sequence). The V end was cut by 1 base, the J end by 9 bases, with 12 bases between. The CDR3 has 14 residues. The CDR3 sequence: CASSLGGAIRELFF. The CDR3 DNA follows: TGTGCCAGCAGCTTAGGAGGCGCTATTCGGGAGCTGTTTTTT.

The chain recombines TRBV11-2 with TRBJ2-7, with TRBD2 matching over 10 bases. Trimming cost V 5 bases and J 5 bases; bases outside gene matches: 12. The CDR3 spans 16 residues. Germline V CDR1 and CDR2: SGHAT, FQNNGV. The CDR3 DNA sequence: TGTGCCAGCAGCAAAAGAGGCCTAGCGGGAGACCACGAGCAGTACTTC. Its protein is CASSKRGLAGDHEQYF.

This clonotype was seen repeatedly, ten times or more. CDR3 nucleotides: TGTGCCAGCAGCCCGGGCGGGCTTAAGTCTCCCGGGGAGCTGTTTTTT. It yields the protein CASSPGGLKSPGELFF. This chain links TRBV12-3 or TRBV12-4 with TRBJ2-2; the D gene is possibly TRBD2 (5 bases). CDR3 size: 16 residues. V lost 6 bases, J lost 6 bases, and 20 bases lay in between.

In this sample, this clonotype turned up many times. This sequence joins TRBV27 and TRBJ1-5; no clear D. CDR3 length equals 13 residues. The germline V and J ends were trimmed by 0 bases and 6 bases, with 6 bases remaining between them. The germline V gene has CDR1 MNHEY and CDR2 SMNVEV (reference sequence). The CDR3 DNA reads as TGTGCCAGCAGTTTATCGAACGGTCAGCCCCAGCATTTT. Translated: CASSLSNGQPQHF.

This clonotype has a count of ten or more. The chain has TRBV12-3 or TRBV12-4 and TRBJ1-1, with unresolved D. Trimming cost V 4 bases and J 1 base, with 10 bases left between them. This CDR3 comprises 14 residues. CDR3 sequence: CASSSSWGNTEAFF. The CDR3 DNA follows: TGTGCCAGCAGTTCGAGCTGGGGGAACACTGAAGCTTTCTTT.

This clonotype has ten or more counts. The chain has TRBV24-1 and TRBJ2-3; weak D call: TRBD2 (7 bases). In germline, CDR1 is KGHDR, CDR2 SFDVKD. This CDR3 spans 17 amino acids. V was pared by 7 bases and J by 1 base, with 20 bases between. CDR3: CATRGTLGGQGTDTQYF. CDR3 DNA: TGTGCCACCAGAGGGACGTTGGGGGGGCAAGGCACAGATACGCAGTATTTT.

This clonotype appeared a few times. V is TRBV6-5 and J is TRBJ1-5, with D unresolved. V lost 4 bases, J lost 0 bases, and 10 bases lay in between. The germline V gene has CDR1 MNHEY and CDR2 SVGAGI. The length of the CDR3 is 15 residues. CDR3 protein: CASSFFRNSNQPQHF. CDR3 DNA sequence: TGTGCCAGCAGTTTTTTTAGAAATAGCAATCAGCCCCAGCATTTT.

This clonotype appeared many times. This chain connects TRBV6-5 to TRBJ1-1, with 7 bases lining up with TRBD1. V shed 4 bases and J 1 base; nucleotides not matched to a gene: 3. The CDR3 spans 14 residues. Germline CDR1 MNHEY, CDR2 SVGAGI. The CDR3, as DNA: TGTGCCAGCAGTTGGACAGGCCCGAACACTGAAGCTTTCTTT. Protein product: CASSWTGPNTEAFF.

This clonotype was picked up many times. The rearrangement uses TRBV2 and TRBJ2-4, with D unclear. The CDR3 is 14 amino acids. Germline-derived CDR1 and CDR2 are SNHLY and FYNNEI. Trimming removed 7 bases from V and 0 bases from J, with 10 bases in between. Written as DNA, the CDR3 is TGTGCCAGCAAAAAAAACCTAGCCAAAAACATTCAGTACTTC. Translating gives CASKKNLAKNIQYF.

This clonotype was found many times. The chain links TRBV5-1 to TRBJ1-1; D not certain. CDR3 size: 13 residues. Germline assignment: CDR1 SGHRS and CDR2 YFSETQ. Trimming shortened V by 1 base and J by 3 bases, and 7 bases separated the two germline ends. In nucleotides, the CDR3 is TGCGCCAGCAGCTTGATTCTAGACACTGAAGCTTTCTTT. This sequence encodes CASSLILDTEAFF.

This clonotype was seen repeatedly, ten times or more. V and J are TRBV11-1 and TRBJ2-7, with 7 positions matching TRBD1. The ends lost 6 bases at V and 3 bases at J; junction bases unmatched: 5. Germline CDR1 and CDR2: SGHAT and FQDESV (reference sequence). The CDR3 is 13 amino acids. The CDR3 reads CASSKNRGYEQYF. The CDR3 DNA reads TGTGCCAGCAGTAAAAACAGGGGCTACGAGCAGTACTTC.

This clonotype was counted many times. J is TRBJ1-5 and V is TRBV28; no definite D call. This CDR3 has 15 amino acids. Germline-derived CDR1 and CDR2 are MDHEN and SYDVKM. The V end lost 2 bases, the J end lost 2 bases, and 10 bases lay between the germline ends. CDR3 sequence reads: CASSLVGSGNQPQHF. CDR3 DNA: TGTGCCAGCAGTTTAGTAGGGTCAGGCAATCAGCCCCAGCATTTT. The full variable domain, rest sourced from reference TRBV28 and TRBJ1-5, is DVKVTQSSRYLVKRTGEKVFLECVQDMDHENMFWYRQDPGLGLRLIYFSYDVKMKEKGDIPEGYSVSREKKERFSLILESASTNQTSMYLCASSLVGSGNQPQHFGDGTRLSIL.

The J gene is TRBJ2-2, the V gene TRBV3-1; 11 nucleotides line up with TRBD2. This CDR3 comprises 21 residues. The V gene's germline CDR1 is LGHDT and CDR2 YNNKEL (reference sequence). V lost 3 bases to trimming and J lost 0 bases; unmatched junction nucleotides: 15. The CDR3 coding sequence is TGTGCCAGCAGCCACATCACAAACAGGGGACTAGCGGCAACGAACACCGGGGAGCTGTTTTTT. Encoded protein: CASSHITNRGLAATNTGELFF.